This entry lists 8 T cell receptor beta chains sequenced from one sample in a study of cytomegalovirus exposure and HLA in healthy donors. Amplification used 60 Vbeta primers and 13 Jbeta primers. This table comes from immunoSEQ multiplex PCR, and its TCRdb copy is limited to in-frame clones, with some not included. The data show about 180,000 clones, 79% seen once. The sample taken for sequencing was PBMCs. The receptors stem from a middle-aged woman in good health and CMV-seronegative.

J is TRBJ2-1 and V is TRBV5-6; 11 bases map to TRBD2. J gave up 7 bases and V 4 bases, and 10 bases lay outside the gene matches. CDR1 and CDR2 (germline): SGHDT, YYEEEE. The CDR3 loop spans 16 amino acids. The CDR3 bases are TGTGCCAGCAGCGGACGGTGGGTAGCGGGGGGGAATGAGCAGTTCTTC. Its protein is CASSGRWVAGGNEQFF. Filled out from reference TRBV5-6 and TRBJ2-1, the complete variable domain reads DAGVTQSPTHLIKTRGQQVTLRCSPKSGHDTVSWYQQALGQGPQFIFQYYEEEERQRGNFPDRFSGHQFPNYSSELNVNALLLGDSALYLCASSGRWVAGGNEQFFGPGTRLTVL.

The chain recombines TRBV5-1 with TRBJ2-3; the match to TRBD2 covers 7 bases. Trimming removed 0 bases from V and 0 bases from J; junction bases left unmatched: 4. The CDR3 has 16 amino acids. The germline V gene encodes CDR1 SGHRS and CDR2 YFSETQ. CDR3: CASSLVPAGSTDTQYF. CDR3 DNA sequence: TGCGCCAGCAGCTTGGTTCCAGCGGGAAGCACAGATACGCAGTATTTT.

V and J are TRBV30 and TRBJ1-2; D is ambiguous. The germline V gene encodes CDR1 GTSNPN and CDR2 SVGIG (reference sequence). This CDR3 is 13 amino acids long. V lost 2 bases, J lost 4 bases, and 11 bases lay in between. The CDR3: CAWSISVIYGYTF. CDR3 nucleotide sequence: TGTGCCTGGAGTATCTCGGTGATCTATGGCTACACCTTC. Full variable domain (remainder filled in from reference TRBV30 and TRBJ1-2): SQTIHQWPATLVQPVGSPLSLECTVEGTSNPNLYWYRQAAGRGLQLLFYSVGIGQISSEVPQNLSASRPQDRQFILSSKKLLLSDSGFYLCAWSISVIYGYTFGSGTRLTVV.

The chain combines TRBV27 with TRBJ2-1; TRBD2 matches 10 bases. The CDR3 covers 16 residues. The ends lost 6 bases at V and 8 bases at J; junction bases unmatched: 13. The V gene's germline CDR1 is MNHEY and CDR2 SMNVEV (reference sequence). CDR3: CASRLLGSSGSHEQFF. The CDR3 bases are TGTGCCAGCAGACTACTAGGATCTAGCGGGAGTCATGAGCAGTTCTTC.

Only one count was recorded for this clone. This chain uses TRBV18 with TRBJ2-7; possibly TRBD2 for D (5 bases). V lost 3 bases and J 5 bases, leaving 8 bases between the germline ends. Germline CDR1 is KGHSH and CDR2 is LQKENI. The CDR3 loop spans 12 amino acids. The CDR3 loop reads CASSPVSDEQYF. CDR3 DNA: TGTGCCAGCTCACCGGTTAGCGACGAGCAGTACTTC.

This clone was recorded only once. The gene calls are TRBV11-1 and TRBJ2-1; TRBD2 might be the D (6 bases). This CDR3 spans 16 amino acids. V was pared by 2 bases and J by 8 bases, with 19 bases between. Germline CDR1 reads SGHAT; CDR2 reads FQDESV (reference sequence). In nucleotides, the CDR3 is TGTGCCAGCAGCTTATATCCGGGAGAAGGATTCGATGAGCAGTTCTTC. It translates to CASSLYPGEGFDEQFF.

The V gene is TRBV7-2, the J gene TRBJ2-7; no reliable D call. V gave up 3 bases and J gave up 4 bases, with 7 bases separating them. Germline values: CDR1 SGHTA, CDR2 FQGNSA. The CDR3 contains 12 residues. CDR3 nucleotide sequence: TGTGCCAGCAGCTTGGAGTGGTACGAGCAGTACTTC. Its translation is CASSLEWYEQYF.

The chain combines TRBV30 with TRBJ1-2; perhaps TRBD1 as D (5 bases). Trimming cost V 0 bases and J 3 bases, with 11 bases left between them. CDR1 and CDR2 from the germline V gene are GTSNPN and SVGIG (reference sequence). The CDR3 is 14 residues long. The CDR3 DNA is TGTGCCTGGAGTGTATACGGGGGGGACTATGGCTACACCTTC. It encodes CAWSVYGGDYGYTF.